Each of the 21 T cell receptor beta chains below was sequenced from the same sample in a study of blood T cell repertoires in COVID-19. Method: immunoSEQ multiplex PCR; TCRdb's copy keeps in-frame clones and lacks some. Of around 330,000 clones listed, 89% were seen once; the top ten hold around a tenth. Sequenced material: PBMCs or T cells enriched from blood (not recorded which). These receptor sequences come from a woman between 40 and 50 years old who had recovered from COVID-19.

This chain uses TRBV18 with TRBJ2-3; TRBD2 matches at 10 bases. Trimming cost V 6 bases and J 2 bases; bases outside gene matches: 5. CDR3 length: 15 amino acids. The germline V gene encodes CDR1 KGHSH and CDR2 LQKENI. For the CDR3, the DNA is TGTGCCAGCTCTCTAGGACTAGCGGCCACAGATACGCAGTATTTT. Its translation is CASSLGLAATDTQYF.

This clone was found once. This chain joins TRBV6-2 or TRBV6-3 and TRBJ2-3, with TRBD2 matching over 8 bases. Per germline, CDR1 MNHEY and CDR2 SVGEGT. J lost 0 bases, V lost 6 bases, and 14 bases had no gene match. The length of the CDR3 is 18 residues. CDR3 region: CASSFKLAADTSTDTQYF. Written as DNA, the CDR3 is TGTGCCAGCAGCTTTAAACTAGCGGCAGACACTAGCACAGATACGCAGTATTTT.

This clone was detected only a few times. The gene calls are TRBV7-3 and TRBJ1-6; 8 nucleotides line up with TRBD1. V was pared by 5 bases and J by 7 bases, with 7 bases of the junction left unmatched. The CDR3 consists of 15 residues. CDR1 is SGHTA, CDR2 FQGTGA, per germline. The CDR3 DNA is TGTGCCAGCAGCGCCACGACAGGGGTAAATTCACCCCTCCACTTT. This sequence encodes CASSATTGVNSPLHF.

This rearrangement joins TRBV11-2 to TRBJ2-2; 15 bases are shared with TRBD2. The germline CDR1 and CDR2 sequences are SGHAT and FQNNGV. This CDR3 has 18 residues. V was pared by 5 bases and J by 6 bases, with 10 bases of the junction left unmatched. The CDR3 sequence is CASSTRTSGRAGAGELFF. Here the CDR3 DNA reads TGTGCCAGCAGCACCAGGACTAGCGGGAGGGCTGGGGCCGGGGAGCTGTTTTTT.

The genes are TRBV18 and TRBJ1-4; possible D gene TRBD1, 6 bases. V was trimmed by 6 bases and J by 6 bases, leaving 14 bases between them. The CDR3 is 14 amino acids. Germline assignment: CDR1 KGHSH and CDR2 LQKENI. CDR3 nucleotide sequence: TGTGCCAGCTCCCCCTTGCAGGGGCATGAAAAACTGTTTTTT. Residues: CASSPLQGHEKLFF.

The chain is built from TRBV5-6 and TRBJ2-7, with TRBD1 matching 9 bases. The CDR3 is made up of 14 amino acids. Per germline, CDR1 SGHDT and CDR2 YYEEEE. The trim removed 5 bases at V and 3 bases at J, leaving 6 bases unmatched. The CDR3 here is CASRTRGQGYEQYF. DNA of the CDR3: TGTGCCAGCAGGACTAGGGGACAGGGCTACGAGCAGTACTTC.

The chain uses TRBV30 and TRBJ1-2; D perhaps matches TRBD1 (5 bases). V was shortened by 2 bases and J by 8 bases, with 9 bases between the two germline ends. CDR1 and CDR2 (germline): GTSNPN, SVGIG (reference sequence). The CDR3 has 11 amino acids. This CDR3 reads CAWSLPGGYTF. CDR3 in DNA: TGTGCCTGGAGTTTGCCAGGGGGCTACACCTTC. Looking up the rest from reference TRBV30 and TRBJ1-2 gives the full variable domain: SQTIHQWPATLVQPVGSPLSLECTVEGTSNPNLYWYRQAAGRGLQLLFYSVGIGQISSEVPQNLSASRPQDRQFILSSKKLLLSDSGFYLCAWSLPGGYTFGSGTRLTVV.

CDR3 in amino acids: CASSLHNYGYTF. The CDR3 DNA sequence: TGCGCCAGCAGCTTGCATAACTATGGCTACACCTTC. The rearrangement uses TRBV5-1 and TRBJ1-2; D gene ambiguous. CDR3 length equals 12 residues. V dropped 1 base and J dropped 1 base, with 2 bases sitting between them. Germline V lookup: CDR1 SGHRS, CDR2 YFSETQ.

This clone was detected a few times. This rearrangement joins TRBV2 to TRBJ2-1, with TRBD1 identical over 7 bases. Germline CDR1 SNHLY, CDR2 FYNNEI. This CDR3 comprises 14 residues. V lost 2 bases, J lost 4 bases, and 2 bases stayed unmatched. CDR3 region: CASSERGQYNEQFF. In DNA form, the CDR3 reads TGTGCCAGCAGTGAAAGGGGACAGTACAATGAGCAGTTCTTC.

The chain has TRBV6-5 and TRBJ2-5; 9 nucleotides align to TRBD1. Trimming took 2 bases from V and 4 from J; bases not matched to a gene: 5. Germline CDR1 reads MNHEY; CDR2 reads SVGAGI. This CDR3 is built from 15 residues. Here the CDR3 reads CASSYPGTGTETQYF. For the CDR3, the DNA is TGTGCCAGCAGTTACCCCGGGACAGGGACAGAGACCCAGTACTTC.

CDR3 sequence: CASQGDSYEQYF. CDR3 in DNA: TGTGCCAGCCAGGGTGACTCCTACGAGCAGTACTTC. The V call is TRBV6-5, the J call TRBJ2-7, with TRBD1 as a possible D gene (5 bases). The CDR3 runs 12 residues. Germline V gives CDR1 MNHEY, CDR2 SVGAGI. Trimming pared 8 bases from V and 0 bases from J, leaving 8 bases between.

The chain recombines TRBV2 with TRBJ2-1, with TRBD1 as a possible D gene (6 bases). CDR1 SNHLY and CDR2 FYNNEI come from the germline V gene. This CDR3 is 14 amino acids long. V was pared by 4 bases and J by 3 bases, with 10 bases between. CDR3 sequence (DNA): TGTGCCAGCAGTGGGGGGCGGATCTACAATGAGCAGTTCTTC. As protein: CASSGGRIYNEQFF.

This clone showed up just once. The chain combines TRBV5-1 with TRBJ2-5; TRBD2 matches at 9 bases. The CDR3 sequence is 16 residues long. V was clipped by 1 base and J by 2 bases; unmatched bases: 6. Germline V gene sequence: CDR1 SGHRS, CDR2 YFSETQ. The CDR3 coding sequence is TGCGCCAGCAGCTTGCGACGCGGGGGGGCTCAAGAGACCCAGTACTTC. It yields the protein CASSLRRGGAQETQYF.

The V and J genes are TRBV7-3 and TRBJ2-3, with TRBD2 matching over 11 bases. CDR3 length: 15 residues. The germline V gene has CDR1 SGHTA and CDR2 FQGTGA. The J segment lost 3 bases and the V segment lost 5 bases, leaving 4 bases of the junction unmatched. CDR3 bases: TGTGCCAGCAGCCCCGGGACTAGCGGAACAGATACGCAGTATTTT. Translating gives CASSPGTSGTDTQYF.

The chain carries TRBV19 and TRBJ2-7; 13 bases align to TRBD2. The junction had 16 bases not matched to a gene; V was cut back by 6 bases and J by 5 bases. This CDR3 contains 18 residues. In germline, CDR1 is LNHDA, CDR2 SQIVND (reference sequence). As DNA, the CDR3 is TGTGCCAGTAGCCCAAGGGGGACTAGCGGGACCAAACGGGACGAGCAGTACTTC. Translated: CASSPRGTSGTKRDEQYF.

This chain connects TRBV2 to TRBJ1-1, with 9 bases lining up with TRBD1. CDR1 and CDR2 from the germline V gene are SNHLY and FYNNEI. This CDR3 contains 14 residues. The V and J ends lost 7 bases and 3 bases, in that order; junction bases with no gene match: 6. The CDR3 sequence: CASTRRTGDTEAFF. The CDR3, as DNA: TGTGCCAGCACAAGACGGACAGGGGACACTGAAGCTTTCTTT.

J is TRBJ2-1 and V is TRBV7-2, with D perhaps TRBD2 (5 bases). CDR3 length: 15 residues. Germline-derived CDR1 and CDR2 are SGHTA and FQGNSA. Trimming pared 7 bases from V and 3 bases from J, leaving 16 bases between. The CDR3 DNA follows: TGTGCCAGCACTCTAGCCGGAAATTACTACAATGAGCAGTTCTTC. It codes for CASTLAGNYYNEQFF.

The chain employs TRBV6-1 and TRBJ2-7; D call uncertain. The V end was cut by 2 bases, the J end by 0 bases, with 8 bases between. This CDR3 comprises 14 residues. CDR1 is MNHNS, CDR2 SASEGT, per germline. The chain's CDR3 is CASSEQANSYEQYF. The CDR3 DNA sequence: TGTGCCAGCAGTGAACAGGCGAACTCCTACGAGCAGTACTTC.

This clone came up many times. The sample has other DNA sequences that encode this CDR3 too. The V and J genes are TRBV28 and TRBJ1-1; D is unclear. This CDR3 spans 12 amino acids. Trimming removed 6 bases at V and 4 bases at J, with 9 bases between. Germline V gene data show CDR1 as MDHEN and CDR2 as SYDVKM. Written as DNA, the CDR3 is TGTGCCAGCAGCTTGGAGGTCACTGAAGCTTTCTTT. It translates to CASSLEVTEAFF.

The chain uses TRBV27 and TRBJ2-7; the D gene is possibly TRBD2 (5 bases). Germline V gives CDR1 MNHEY, CDR2 SMNVEV (reference sequence). This CDR3 comprises 17 residues. Trimming stripped 6 bases from V and 0 bases from J, with 21 bases between. The CDR3 loop is CASRRVLETLSSYEQYF. CDR3 DNA sequence: TGTGCCAGCAGGAGGGTCCTTGAGACGTTGAGCTCCTACGAGCAGTACTTC.

This chain connects TRBV19 to TRBJ1-2; D is perhaps TRBD1 (5 bases). The CDR3 sequence is 11 residues long. V gave up 6 bases and J gave up 7 bases, with 9 bases separating them. Germline assignment: CDR1 LNHDA and CDR2 SQIVND (reference sequence). The CDR3 DNA is TGTGCCAGTAGCTCAGGGTTTGGCTACACCTTC. This sequence encodes CASSSGFGYTF.